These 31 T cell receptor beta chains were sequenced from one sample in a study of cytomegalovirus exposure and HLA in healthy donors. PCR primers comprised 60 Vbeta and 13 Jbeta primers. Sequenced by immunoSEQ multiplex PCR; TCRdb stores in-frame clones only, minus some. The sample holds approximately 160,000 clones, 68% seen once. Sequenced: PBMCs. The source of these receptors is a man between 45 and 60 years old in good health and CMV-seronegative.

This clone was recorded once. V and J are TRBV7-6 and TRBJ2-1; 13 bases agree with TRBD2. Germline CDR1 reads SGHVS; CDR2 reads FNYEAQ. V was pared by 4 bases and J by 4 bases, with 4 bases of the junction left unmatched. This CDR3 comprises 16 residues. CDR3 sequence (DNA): TGTGCCAGCAGCTCAGGACTAGCGGGGGTTTACAATGAGCAGTTCTTC. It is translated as CASSSGLAGVYNEQFF.

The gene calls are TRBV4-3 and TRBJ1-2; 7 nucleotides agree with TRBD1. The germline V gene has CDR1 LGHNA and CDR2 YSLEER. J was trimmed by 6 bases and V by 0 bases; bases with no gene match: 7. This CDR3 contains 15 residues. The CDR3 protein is CASSQEQGMGDGYTF. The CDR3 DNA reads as TGCGCCAGCAGCCAAGAACAGGGGATGGGCGATGGCTACACCTTC.

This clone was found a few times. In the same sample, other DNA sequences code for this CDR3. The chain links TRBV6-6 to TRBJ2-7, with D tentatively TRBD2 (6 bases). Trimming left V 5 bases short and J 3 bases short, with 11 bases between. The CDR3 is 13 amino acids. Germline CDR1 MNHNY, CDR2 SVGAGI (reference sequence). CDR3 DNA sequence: TGTGCCAGCAGTCTCCTGGAGGGCTACGAGCAGTACTTC. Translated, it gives CASSLLEGYEQYF.

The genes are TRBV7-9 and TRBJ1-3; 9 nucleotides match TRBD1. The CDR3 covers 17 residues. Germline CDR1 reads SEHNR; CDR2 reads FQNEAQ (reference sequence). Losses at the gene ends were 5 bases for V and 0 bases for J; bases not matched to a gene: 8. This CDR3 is CASSQQTGGYSGNTIYF. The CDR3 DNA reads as TGTGCCAGCAGCCAACAGACAGGGGGTTACTCTGGAAACACCATATATTTT.

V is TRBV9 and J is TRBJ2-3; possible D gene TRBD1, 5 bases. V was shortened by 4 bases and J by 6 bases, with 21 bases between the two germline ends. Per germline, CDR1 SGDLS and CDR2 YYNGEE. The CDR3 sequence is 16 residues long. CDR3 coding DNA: TGTGCCAGCAGCTTCTTGGGGAATGGGGCTGGGGATACGCAGTATTTT. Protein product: CASSFLGNGAGDTQYF. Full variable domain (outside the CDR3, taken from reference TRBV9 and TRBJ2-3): DSGVTQTPKHLITATGQRVTLRCSPRSGDLSVYWYQQSLDQGLQFLIQYYNGEERAKGNILERFSAQQFPDLHSELNLSSLELGDSALYFCASSFLGNGAGDTQYFGPGTRLTVL.

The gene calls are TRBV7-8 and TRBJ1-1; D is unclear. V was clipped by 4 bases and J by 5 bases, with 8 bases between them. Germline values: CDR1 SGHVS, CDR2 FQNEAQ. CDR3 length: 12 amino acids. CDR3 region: CASSWARTEAFF. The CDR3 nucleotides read TGTGCCAGCAGCTGGGCTCGGACTGAAGCTTTCTTT.

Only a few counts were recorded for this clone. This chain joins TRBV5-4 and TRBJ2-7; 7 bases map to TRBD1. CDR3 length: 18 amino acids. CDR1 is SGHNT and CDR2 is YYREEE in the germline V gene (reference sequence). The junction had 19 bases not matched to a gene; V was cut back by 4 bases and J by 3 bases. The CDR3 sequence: CASSPLRGQGNWDYEQYF. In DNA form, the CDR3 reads TGTGCCAGCAGCCCGCTGAGGGGGCAGGGAAATTGGGACTACGAGCAGTACTTC.

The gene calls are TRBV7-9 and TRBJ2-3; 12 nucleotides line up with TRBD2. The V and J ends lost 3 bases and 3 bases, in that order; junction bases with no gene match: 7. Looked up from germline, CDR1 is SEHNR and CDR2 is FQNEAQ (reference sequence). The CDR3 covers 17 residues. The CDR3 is CASSFTSGGSWTDTQYF. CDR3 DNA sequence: TGTGCCAGCAGCTTTACTAGCGGGGGGAGTTGGACAGATACGCAGTATTTT.

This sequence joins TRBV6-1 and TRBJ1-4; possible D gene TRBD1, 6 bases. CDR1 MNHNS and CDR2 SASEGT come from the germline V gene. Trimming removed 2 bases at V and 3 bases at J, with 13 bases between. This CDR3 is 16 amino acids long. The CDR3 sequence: CASSESPTGPNEKLFF. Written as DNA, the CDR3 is TGTGCCAGCAGTGAATCCCCGACAGGACCTAATGAAAAACTGTTTTTT.

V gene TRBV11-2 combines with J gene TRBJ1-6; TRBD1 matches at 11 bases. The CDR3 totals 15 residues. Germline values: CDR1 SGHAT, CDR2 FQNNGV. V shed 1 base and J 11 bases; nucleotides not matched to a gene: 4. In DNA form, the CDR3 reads TGTGCCAGCAGCTTAGGGACAGGGGGCGGGACACCCCTCCACTTT. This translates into CASSLGTGGGTPLHF. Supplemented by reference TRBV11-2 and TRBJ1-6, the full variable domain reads EAGVAQSPRYKIIEKRQSVAFWCNPISGHATLYWYQQILGQGPKLLIQFQNNGVVDDSQLPKDRFSAERLKGVDSTLKIQPAKLEDSAVYLCASSLGTGGGTPLHFGNGTRLTVT.

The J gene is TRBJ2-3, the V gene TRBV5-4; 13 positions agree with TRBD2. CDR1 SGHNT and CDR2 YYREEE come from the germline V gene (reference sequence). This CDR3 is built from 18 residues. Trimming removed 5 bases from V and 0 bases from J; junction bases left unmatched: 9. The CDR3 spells CASSRLAGGPLSTDTQYF. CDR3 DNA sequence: TGTGCCAGCAGTCGACTAGCGGGGGGACCCCTAAGCACAGATACGCAGTATTTT.

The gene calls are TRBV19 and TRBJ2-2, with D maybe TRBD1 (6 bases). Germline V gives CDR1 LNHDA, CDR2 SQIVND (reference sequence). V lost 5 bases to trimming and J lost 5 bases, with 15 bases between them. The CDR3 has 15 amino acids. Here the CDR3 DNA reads TGTGCCAGTAGTCCTTGGACAGCTCCGACCGGGGAGCTGTTTTTT. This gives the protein CASSPWTAPTGELFF.

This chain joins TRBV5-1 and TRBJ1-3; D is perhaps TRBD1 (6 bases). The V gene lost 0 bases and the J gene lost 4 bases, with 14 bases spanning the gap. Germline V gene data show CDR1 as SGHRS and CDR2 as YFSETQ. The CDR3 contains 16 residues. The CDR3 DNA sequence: TGCGCCAGCAGCTTGGGGGACACCTCTCTCGGAAACACCATATATTTT. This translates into CASSLGDTSLGNTIYF.

The CDR3 spells CAAGSVVLVNQPQHF. The CDR3 DNA sequence: TGTGCCGCAGGGTCCGTGGTCCTGGTTAATCAGCCCCAGCATTTT. The rearrangement uses TRBV6-1 and TRBJ1-5, with D possibly being TRBD1 (5 bases). Germline CDR1 MNHNS, CDR2 SASEGT. The CDR3 runs 15 residues. Trimming removed 11 bases from V and 4 bases from J, with 21 bases in between.

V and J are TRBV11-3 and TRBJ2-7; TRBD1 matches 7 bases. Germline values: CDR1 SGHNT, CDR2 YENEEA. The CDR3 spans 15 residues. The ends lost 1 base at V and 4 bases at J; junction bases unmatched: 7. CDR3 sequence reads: CASSLGRDSIYEQYF. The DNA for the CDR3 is TGTGCCAGCAGCTTAGGCCGGGACAGCATATACGAGCAGTACTTC. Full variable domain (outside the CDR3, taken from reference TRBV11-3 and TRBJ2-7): EAGVVQSPRYKIIEKKQPVAFWCNPISGHNTLYWYLQNLGQGPELLIRYENEEAVDDSQLPKDRFSAERLKGVDSTLKIQPAELGDSAVYLCASSLGRDSIYEQYFGPGTRLTVT.

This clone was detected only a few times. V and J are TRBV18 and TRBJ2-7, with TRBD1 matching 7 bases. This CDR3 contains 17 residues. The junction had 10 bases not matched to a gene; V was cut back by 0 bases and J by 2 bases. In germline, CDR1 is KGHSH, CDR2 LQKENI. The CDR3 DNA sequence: TGTGCCAGCTCACCACCCGGGACAGCCCCCTCGGCCTACGAGCAGTACTTC. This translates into CASSPPGTAPSAYEQYF.

The CDR3 protein is CASSLSRGYYNEQFF. In DNA, the CDR3 is TGTGCCAGCAGTTTGAGCAGGGGTTATTACAATGAGCAGTTCTTC. The gene calls are TRBV27 and TRBJ2-1; D might be TRBD1 (6 bases). Per the germline V gene, CDR1 is MNHEY and CDR2 is SMNVEV (reference sequence). V lost 3 bases and J 4 bases, leaving 13 bases between the germline ends. The CDR3 sequence is 15 residues long.

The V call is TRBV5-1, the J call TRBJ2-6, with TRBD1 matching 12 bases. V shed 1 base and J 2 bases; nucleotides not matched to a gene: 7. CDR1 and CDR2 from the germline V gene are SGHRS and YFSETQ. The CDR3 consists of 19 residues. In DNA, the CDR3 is TGCGCCAGCAGCTTGCGCCCGGGACAGGGGGCCCCTGGGGCCAACGTCCTGACTTTC. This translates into CASSLRPGQGAPGANVLTF. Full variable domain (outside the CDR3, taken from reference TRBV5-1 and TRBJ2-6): KAGVTQTPRYLIKTRGQQVTLSCSPISGHRSVSWYQQTPGQGLQFLFEYFSETQRNKGNFPGRFSGRQFSNSRSEMNVSTLELGDSALYLCASSLRPGQGAPGANVLTFGAGSRLTVL.

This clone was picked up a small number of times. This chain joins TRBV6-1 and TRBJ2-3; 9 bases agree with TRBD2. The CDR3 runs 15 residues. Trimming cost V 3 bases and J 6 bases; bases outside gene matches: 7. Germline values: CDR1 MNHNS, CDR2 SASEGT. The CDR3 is CASSDSAGGWDTQYF. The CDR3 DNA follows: TGTGCCAGCAGTGATTCCGCGGGGGGGTGGGATACGCAGTATTTT.

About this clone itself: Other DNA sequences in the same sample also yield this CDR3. CDR3 in amino acids: CASSIDRGLSYEQYF. As DNA, the CDR3 is TGTGCCAGTAGTATAGATCGGGGACTATCCTACGAGCAGTACTTC. This rearrangement joins TRBV19 to TRBJ2-7; TRBD2 agrees at 7 bases. Trimming at V came to 0 bases and at J to 1 base, leaving 3 bases not matched to a gene. This CDR3 comprises 15 residues. The germline CDR1 and CDR2 sequences are LNHDA and SQIVND (reference sequence).

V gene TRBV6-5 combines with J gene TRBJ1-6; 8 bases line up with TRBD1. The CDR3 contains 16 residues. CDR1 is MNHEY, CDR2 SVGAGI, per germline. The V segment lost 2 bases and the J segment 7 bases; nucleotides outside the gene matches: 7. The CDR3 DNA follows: TGTGCCAGCAGTTACCTGTTCAGGGGGCGAAATTCACCCCTCCACTTT. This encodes CASSYLFRGRNSPLHF.

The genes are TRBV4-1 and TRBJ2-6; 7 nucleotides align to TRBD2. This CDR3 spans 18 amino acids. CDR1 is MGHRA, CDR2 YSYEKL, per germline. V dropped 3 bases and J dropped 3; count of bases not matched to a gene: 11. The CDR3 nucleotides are TGCGCCAGCAGCCAGAAGATGGCGGGGGAGGGTGGGGCCAACGTCCTGACTTTC. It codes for CASSQKMAGEGGANVLTF.

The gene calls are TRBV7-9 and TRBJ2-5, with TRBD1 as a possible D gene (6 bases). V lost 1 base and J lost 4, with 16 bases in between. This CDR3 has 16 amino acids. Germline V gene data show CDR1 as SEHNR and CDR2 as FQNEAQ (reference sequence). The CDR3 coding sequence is TGTGCCAGCAGCTTAGGGGGTACAGGGAATATAGAGACCCAGTACTTC. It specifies CASSLGGTGNIETQYF.

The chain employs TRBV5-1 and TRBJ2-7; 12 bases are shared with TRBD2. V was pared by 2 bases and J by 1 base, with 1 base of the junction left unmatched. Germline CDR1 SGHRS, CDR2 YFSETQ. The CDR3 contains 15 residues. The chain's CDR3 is CASSLGLAGSYEQYF. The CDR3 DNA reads TGCGCCAGCAGCTTAGGACTAGCGGGGTCCTACGAGCAGTACTTC.

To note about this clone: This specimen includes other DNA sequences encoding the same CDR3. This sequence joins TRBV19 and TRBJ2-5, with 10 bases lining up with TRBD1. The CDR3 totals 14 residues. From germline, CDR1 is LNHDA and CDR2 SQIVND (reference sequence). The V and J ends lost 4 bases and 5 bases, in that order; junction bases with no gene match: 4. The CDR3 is CASSRDRGKETQYF. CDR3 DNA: TGTGCCAGTAGTAGGGACAGGGGTAAGGAGACCCAGTACTTC.

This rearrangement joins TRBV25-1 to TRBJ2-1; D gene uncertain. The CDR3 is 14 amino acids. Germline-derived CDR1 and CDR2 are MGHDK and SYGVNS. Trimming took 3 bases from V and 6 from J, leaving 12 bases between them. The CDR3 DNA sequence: TGTGCCAGCAGTGAGCCGGCAGGTAGCAATGAGCAGTTCTTC. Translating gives CASSEPAGSNEQFF. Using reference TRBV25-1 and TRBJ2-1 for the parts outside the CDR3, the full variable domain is EADIYQTPRYLVIGTGKKITLECSQTMGHDKMYWYQQDPGMELHLIHYSYGVNSTEKGDLSSESTVSRIRTEHFPLTLESARPSHTSQYLCASSEPAGSNEQFFGPGTRLTVL.

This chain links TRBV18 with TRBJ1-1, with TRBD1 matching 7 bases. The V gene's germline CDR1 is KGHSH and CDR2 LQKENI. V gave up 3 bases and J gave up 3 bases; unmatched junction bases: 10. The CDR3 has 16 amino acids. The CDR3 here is CASSPIPTGADTEAFF. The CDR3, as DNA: TGTGCCAGCTCACCCATTCCCACAGGGGCCGACACTGAAGCTTTCTTT.

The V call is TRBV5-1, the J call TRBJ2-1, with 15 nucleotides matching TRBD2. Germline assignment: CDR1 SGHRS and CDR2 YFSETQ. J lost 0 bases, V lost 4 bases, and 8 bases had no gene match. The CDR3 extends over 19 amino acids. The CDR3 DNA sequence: TGCGCCAGCAGCCACGCCGGGACTAGCGGGGGGAGCTCCTACAATGAGCAGTTCTTC. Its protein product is CASSHAGTSGGSSYNEQFF.

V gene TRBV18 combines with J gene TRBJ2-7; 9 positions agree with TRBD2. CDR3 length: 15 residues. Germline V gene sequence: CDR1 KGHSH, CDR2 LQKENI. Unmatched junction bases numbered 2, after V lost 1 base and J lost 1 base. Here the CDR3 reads CASSPLAGGSYEQYF. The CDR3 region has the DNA TGTGCCAGCTCACCACTGGCGGGGGGGTCCTACGAGCAGTACTTC.

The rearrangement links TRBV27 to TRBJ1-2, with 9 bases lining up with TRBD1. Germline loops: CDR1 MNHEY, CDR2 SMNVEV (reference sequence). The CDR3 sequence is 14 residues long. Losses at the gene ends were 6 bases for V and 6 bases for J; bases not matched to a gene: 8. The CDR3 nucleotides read TGTGCCAGCAGAGGACGTACAGGGGGCGATGGCTACACCTTC. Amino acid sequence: CASRGRTGGDGYTF.

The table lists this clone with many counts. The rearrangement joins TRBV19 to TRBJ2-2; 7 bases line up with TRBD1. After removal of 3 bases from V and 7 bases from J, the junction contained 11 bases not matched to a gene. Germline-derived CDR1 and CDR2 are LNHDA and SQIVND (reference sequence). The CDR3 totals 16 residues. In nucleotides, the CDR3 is TGTGCCAGTAGTATCCCAACAGGGGAGTATAACGGGGAGCTGTTTTTT. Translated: CASSIPTGEYNGELFF.